This TCR beta chain was found in a study of cytomegalovirus exposure and HLA in healthy donors. With V trimmed by 3 bases and J by 3 bases, 2 bases remained unmatched. There are 13 residues in the CDR3. The V gene's germline CDR1 is SGHDT and CDR2 YYEEEE. Study-wide findings and caveats: Listed as cytomegalovirus-associated were 164 TCR beta chains. As a later analysis revealed, most CMV-associated TCR beta chains appeared HLA-restricted. The study assumed roughly uniform donor sequencing depth for presence/absence analyses.

On this clone: Its matching antigen is unknown.

PCR involved 60 Vbeta and 13 Jbeta primers. Generated by immunoSEQ multiplex PCR, the TCRdb table keeps only in-frame clones and is missing some. The top ten hold around 1.9% of the sample, which has 140,000 or so clones, more than 60% seen once. The chain combines TRBV5-6 with TRBJ1-2; 7 bases map to TRBD1. Material for sequencing was PBMCs. This TCR was recovered from a male donor in good health and CMV-seronegative. The CDR3 sequence: CASSSTGYYGYTF. The CDR3 nucleotides are TGTGCCAGCAGCTCGACAGGGTACTATGGCTACACCTTC.